This T cell receptor beta chain was documented in a study of blood T cells in healthy people across ages. Study-wide findings and caveats: Unsorted PBMCs ruled out conclusive naive versus antigen-experienced comparison.

PCR was performed a second time for roughly 7 to 12 cycles using a sample-barcoded 5' primer and a J-beta primer mix. All samples yielded 3 million or more CDR3-containing paired-end reads. TCRdb re-called the 5' RACE reads through MiXCR, storing one row per CDR3 protein. The top ten clones hold roughly 23% of a sample with around 940,000 distinct CDR3 sequences, approximately 50% of them seen once. Concerning this clonotype: The antigen is undetermined.

CDR1 is ENHRY, CDR2 SYGVKD, per germline. CDR3 length equals 13 residues. V lost 10 bases, J lost 2 bases, and 14 bases lay in between. This TCR was sampled from a woman in her sixties in good health. This sequence joins TRBV10-3 and TRBJ1-2; TRBD1 is a possible D gene (5 bases). The sequencing input was blood. The CDR3 loop reads CATRLTVNYGYTF. In nucleotides, the CDR3 is TGTGCCACCAGGCTGACAGTAAACTATGGCTACACCTTC.